This T cell receptor (beta chain) was recorded in a study of cytomegalovirus exposure and HLA in healthy donors. Study findings and constraints: The authors later found HLA-associated TCR beta chains more clonally expanded than equally common others. The records held CMV serostatus as the only immune exposure information.

The V gene lost 2 bases and the J gene lost 1 base, with 14 bases spanning the gap. CDR3 size: 15 residues. CDR1 and CDR2 (germline): GTSNPN, SVGIG (reference sequence). Regarding this clone: As yet, its antigen is unknown.

PCR was performed using 60 Vbeta and 13 Jbeta primers. Source study methods: An analysis that came later counted 70 million to 100 million unique TCR beta chains, approximately 10 million shared. Sequenced by immunoSEQ multiplex PCR; TCRdb stores in-frame clones only, minus some. V, J and clone size derive from that table, while D and trimming were established from the DNA sequence. Here the sample spans about 65,000 clones, approximately 67% being singletons. The sequence came from a man aged 30-40 years in good health and CMV-seronegative. The V gene is TRBV30, the J gene TRBJ1-2, with TRBD1 as a possible D gene (5 bases). The specimen sequenced was PBMCs. The CDR3: CAWSWGLEGNYGYTF. The CDR3 region has the DNA TGTGCCTGGAGTTGGGGACTTGAGGGTAACTATGGCTACACCTTC.